The 21 T cell receptor beta chains below all came from one sample that was sequenced in a study of Graves' ophthalmopathy and Graves' hyperthyroidism. Scientists amplified the TCR beta CDR3 regions from RNA transcripts. The first round was an RT-PCR with HTBI primers, and the second round was a multiplex PCR. Each CDR3 protein is one row after TCRdb ran MiXCR on the multiplex PCR reads. The sample yields 150,000 or so distinct CDR3 sequences, 30% to 45% seen once. Sequences were obtained from peripheral blood. These receptors were obtained from a woman in her 40s with Graves' ophthalmopathy.

This chain connects TRBV7-8 to TRBJ1-2, with TRBD1 identical over 7 bases. V was clipped by 3 bases and J by 0 bases; unmatched bases: 4. Germline V gene data show CDR1 as SGHVS and CDR2 as FQNEAQ. The length of the CDR3 is 15 residues. The CDR3 loop reads CASSLGQSTNYGYTF. The DNA of the CDR3 is TGTGCCAGCAGCTTGGGACAGTCGACTAACTATGGCTACACCTTC.

This clonotype was seen at least ten times. This clone may be a read error of a much larger clone one base away. J is TRBJ1-2 and V is TRBV28, with 9 bases that match TRBD1. The CDR3 extends over 14 amino acids. The V segment lost 11 bases and the J segment 10 bases; nucleotides outside the gene matches: 17. Germline V gene data show CDR1 as MDHEN and CDR2 as SYDVKM. The CDR3 loop is CAVRDRATGDDYTF. The CDR3 nucleotides read TGTGCCGTCCGGGACAGGGCTACGGGGGATGACTACACCTTC.

J is TRBJ1-5 and V is TRBV28, with a tentative D call TRBD1 (5 bases). This CDR3 spans 19 amino acids. The ends were cut back, 6 bases at V and 0 bases at J, with 24 bases in the middle. CDR1 and CDR2 (germline): MDHEN, SYDVKM. The CDR3: CASSPLRGRVTDSNQPQHF. The CDR3 DNA follows: TGTGCCAGCAGCCCCCTGAGGGGCAGGGTGACCGATAGCAATCAGCCCCAGCATTTT.

V and J are TRBV7-2 and TRBJ1-1; TRBD1 might be the D (6 bases). The CDR3 runs to 14 residues. Germline V gene lookup returns CDR1 SGHTA and CDR2 FQGNSA. The V gene lost 6 bases and the J gene lost 3 bases, with 14 bases spanning the gap. The CDR3 here is CASSLDSSYTEAFF. The CDR3 bases are TGTGCCAGCAGTTTGGACAGCAGTTACACTGAAGCTTTCTTT.

This clonotype was seen repeatedly, ten times or more. The gene calls are TRBV30 and TRBJ2-5, with TRBD2 matching 11 bases. Germline CDR1 and CDR2: GTSNPN and SVGIG (reference sequence). This CDR3 is built from 16 residues. Trimming at V came to 2 bases and at J to 1 base, leaving 6 bases not matched to a gene. The CDR3 sequence is CAWSPGLAVIQETQYF. The CDR3 nucleotides are TGTGCCTGGAGTCCGGGACTAGCGGTGATCCAAGAGACCCAGTACTTC.

V is TRBV5-1 and J is TRBJ2-2; a weak D match, TRBD1 (5 bases). CDR3 length: 12 amino acids. V was cut by 4 bases and J by 10 bases, with 11 bases left in between. Per germline, CDR1 SGHRS and CDR2 YFSETQ. CDR3 residues: CASSLLQEELFF. Here the CDR3 DNA reads TGCGCCAGCAGCCTATTACAGGAGGAGCTGTTTTTT.

By proportion, this clonotype is medium-sized. The chain joins TRBV29-1 to TRBJ1-2, with D uncertain. Trimming left V 4 bases short and J 0 bases short, with 6 bases between. Germline CDR1 reads SQVTM; CDR2 reads ANQGSEA. The CDR3 extends over 12 amino acids. CDR3 sequence (DNA): TGCAGCGTTGTCCTGACTAACTATGGCTACACCTTC. Protein sequence: CSVVLTNYGYTF.

The chain links TRBV6-2 or TRBV6-3 to TRBJ2-7, with D possibly being TRBD2 (6 bases). Germline V gene lookup returns CDR1 MNHEY and CDR2 SVGEGT. Trimming shortened V by 6 bases and J by 7 bases, and 13 bases separated the two germline ends. This CDR3 region has 12 residues. The CDR3: CASRGLQREQYF. The CDR3 nucleotides are TGTGCCAGCAGGGGACTTCAACGGGAGCAGTACTTC.

This clonotype was observed at least ten times. With a much larger clone just one base away, this may be a read error. This chain connects TRBV2 to TRBJ2-5; 11 positions agree with TRBD2. Germline V CDR1 and CDR2: SNHLY, FYNNEI. The CDR3 covers 15 residues. After removal of 10 bases from V and 6 bases from J, the junction contained 13 bases not matched to a gene. The CDR3 loop reads CATIISGGAAKTQYF. CDR3 DNA: TGTGCCACGATTATTAGCGGGGGGGCGGCGAAGACCCAGTACTTC. Filled out from reference TRBV2 and TRBJ2-5, the complete variable domain reads EPEVTQTPSHQVTQMGQEVILRCVPISNHLYFYWYRQILGQKVEFLVSFYNNEISEKSEIFDDQFSVERPDGSNFTLKIRSTKLEDSAMYFCATIISGGAAKTQYFGPGTRLLVL.

This sequence joins TRBV20-1 and TRBJ1-2; D gene unclear. Trimming took 2 bases from V and 8 from J, leaving 15 bases between them. CDR3 length equals 13 residues. Germline V gene data show CDR1 as DFQATT and CDR2 as SNEGSKA (reference sequence). The CDR3, as DNA: TGCAGTGCTAGAATCCAGTGGGGAGACGGCTACACCTTC. Translation gives CSARIQWGDGYTF.

This clonotype was seen repeatedly, ten times or more. This chain uses TRBV10-3 with TRBJ2-5; 12 positions match TRBD2. The CDR3 covers 14 residues. Unmatched junction bases numbered 6, after V lost 8 bases and J lost 5 bases. Germline CDR1 is ENHRY and CDR2 is SYGVKD. CDR3 amino acids: CAISTSGGIETQYF. The CDR3 DNA is TGTGCCATCTCTACTAGCGGGGGGATCGAGACCCAGTACTTC.

The J gene is TRBJ1-1, the V gene TRBV12-3 or TRBV12-4; D remains unclear. V was shortened by 10 bases and J by 5 bases, with 11 bases between the two germline ends. This CDR3 is 11 amino acids long. CDR3 sequence: CATQGRTEAFF. In DNA, the CDR3 is TGTGCCACTCAAGGGCGGACTGAAGCTTTCTTT.

This clonotype has only a few counts. CDR3 sequence (DNA): TGTGCCAGCAGCTCCCGAAGCGGGACGGGCACCGGGGAGCTGTTTTTT. It encodes CASSSRSGTGTGELFF. The rearrangement joins TRBV6-2 or TRBV6-3 to TRBJ2-2; TRBD2 agrees at 7 bases. V lost 6 bases to trimming and J lost 4 bases; unmatched junction nucleotides: 11. The CDR3 runs to 16 residues. Germline CDR1 reads MNHEY; CDR2 reads SVGEGT.

This clonotype occurred many times. V is TRBV10-3 and J is TRBJ1-1; weak D call: TRBD1 (5 bases). CDR3 length: 14 amino acids. Between the trimmed V and J ends, which lost 4 bases and 2 bases, there was a span of 11 bases. CDR1 is ENHRY, CDR2 SYGVKD, per germline. The CDR3: CAISGIGGNTEAFF. DNA of the CDR3: TGTGCCATCAGTGGGATCGGGGGAAACACTGAAGCTTTCTTT.

This clonotype has at least ten counts. The J gene is TRBJ1-1, the V gene TRBV6-1, with 7 bases matching TRBD1. The CDR3 covers 15 residues. Germline-derived CDR1 and CDR2 are MNHNS and SASEGT. V was pared by 4 bases and J by 2 bases, with 7 bases of the junction left unmatched. CDR3 protein: CASSVGGQTNTEAFF. CDR3 bases: TGTGCCAGCAGTGTGGGGGGACAGACAAACACTGAAGCTTTCTTT.

The CDR3 loop is CAISETEGAQYF. CDR3 bases: TGTGCCATCAGTGAGACGGAGGGGGCCCAGTACTTC. The genes are TRBV10-3 and TRBJ2-5; either TRBD1 or TRBD2 may fit D (6 bases each). Per the germline V gene, CDR1 is ENHRY and CDR2 is SYGVKD. The CDR3 totals 12 residues. The germline V and J ends were trimmed by 2 bases and 9 bases, with 10 bases remaining between them.

The chain couples TRBV7-2 to TRBJ1-5; 7 bases align to TRBD1. The V gene end was trimmed by 5 bases and the J gene end by 6 bases; junction bases not matched to a gene: 10. This CDR3 has 15 amino acids. Germline CDR1 reads SGHTA; CDR2 reads FQGNSA. The CDR3 reads CASSPGTDGSQPQHF. Written as DNA, the CDR3 is TGTGCCAGCAGCCCAGGGACAGACGGCTCTCAGCCCCAGCATTTT.

This chain connects TRBV18 to TRBJ2-5; D unclear. V shed 0 bases and J shed 5 bases, with 4 bases lying between them. This CDR3 is 12 amino acids long. CDR1 is KGHSH and CDR2 is LQKENI in the germline V gene. The CDR3 is CASSPPKETQYF. The CDR3 region has the DNA TGTGCCAGCTCACCACCGAAGGAGACCCAGTACTTC. Supplemented by reference TRBV18 and TRBJ2-5, the full variable domain reads NAGVMQNPRHLVRRRGQEARLRCSPMKGHSHVYWYRQLPEEGLKFMVYLQKENIIDESGMPKERFSAEFPKEGPSILRIQQVVRGDSAAYFCASSPPKETQYFGPGTRLLVL.

This chain connects TRBV27 to TRBJ1-3; D is uncertain. The germline gives CDR1 MNHEY, CDR2 SMNVEV (reference sequence). The CDR3 consists of 15 residues. Trimming took 6 bases from V and 0 from J, leaving 12 bases between them. The CDR3 sequence: CASSSSRGSGNTIYF. Written as DNA, the CDR3 is TGTGCCAGCAGCTCCTCCCGAGGCTCTGGAAACACCATATATTTT.

This clonotype was detected ten times or more. The rearrangement links TRBV27 to TRBJ1-6; D is uncertain. This CDR3 spans 15 amino acids. Germline values: CDR1 MNHEY, CDR2 SMNVEV (reference sequence). The V and J ends lost 3 bases and 7 bases respectively, with 13 bases between them. This CDR3 is CASSFDGFGNSPLHF. The CDR3 DNA reads as TGTGCCAGCAGTTTTGACGGCTTCGGAAATTCACCCCTCCACTTT.

This chain connects TRBV7-2 to TRBJ2-5; D is ambiguous. Germline lookup yields CDR1 SGHTA and CDR2 FQGNSA. The CDR3 loop spans 13 amino acids. Trimming took off 10 bases at V and 3 bases at J, with 15 bases between the two ends. This CDR3 is CATTKAQKETQYF. The CDR3 DNA reads TGTGCCACCACCAAGGCTCAGAAAGAGACCCAGTACTTC.